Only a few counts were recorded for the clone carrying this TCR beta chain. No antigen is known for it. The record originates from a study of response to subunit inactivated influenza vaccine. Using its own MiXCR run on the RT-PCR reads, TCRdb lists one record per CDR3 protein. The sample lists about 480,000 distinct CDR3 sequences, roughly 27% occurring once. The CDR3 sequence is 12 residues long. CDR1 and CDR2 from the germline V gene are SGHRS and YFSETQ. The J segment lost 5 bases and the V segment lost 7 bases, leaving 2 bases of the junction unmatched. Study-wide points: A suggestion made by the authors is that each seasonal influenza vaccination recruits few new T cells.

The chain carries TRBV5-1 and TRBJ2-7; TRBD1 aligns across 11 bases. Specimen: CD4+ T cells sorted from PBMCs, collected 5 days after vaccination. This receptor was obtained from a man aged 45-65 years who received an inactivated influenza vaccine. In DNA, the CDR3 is TGCGCCAGCGGACAGGGGGCTCACGAGCAGTACTTC. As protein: CASGQGAHEQYF.